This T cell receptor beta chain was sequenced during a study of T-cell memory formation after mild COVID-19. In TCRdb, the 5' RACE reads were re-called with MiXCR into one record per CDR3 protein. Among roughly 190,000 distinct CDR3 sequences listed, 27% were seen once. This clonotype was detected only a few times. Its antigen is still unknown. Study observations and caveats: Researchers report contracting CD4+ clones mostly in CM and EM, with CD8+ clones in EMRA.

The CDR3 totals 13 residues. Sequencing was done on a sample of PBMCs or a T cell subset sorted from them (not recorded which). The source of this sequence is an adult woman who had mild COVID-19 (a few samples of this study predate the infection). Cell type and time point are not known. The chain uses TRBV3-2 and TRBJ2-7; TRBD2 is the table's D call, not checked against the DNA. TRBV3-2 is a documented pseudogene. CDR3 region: CASSQDDGGEQYF. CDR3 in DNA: TGTGCCAGCAGCCAAGATGATGGAGGGGAGCAGTACTTC.